What follows are 17 T cell receptor beta chains derived from one specimen sequenced in a study of T cells in Graves' hyperthyroidism and ophthalmopathy. TCR beta CDR3 regions were amplified from RNA. HTBI primers were used for first-round RT-PCR of the TCR CDR3. MiXCR, applied by TCRdb to the multiplex PCR reads, yields one record per CDR3 protein. This table has roughly 630,000 distinct CDR3 sequences, around 14% appearing once. What was sequenced was blood. Receptors originate from a woman under 40 with Graves' hyperthyroidism.

This clonotype was recorded at least ten times. The chain recombines TRBV27 with TRBJ1-2; D is unresolved. The V gene's germline CDR1 is MNHEY and CDR2 SMNVEV (reference sequence). The CDR3 is made up of 13 amino acids. With 3 bases removed from V and 7 bases from J, the gap between germline ends came to 12 bases. CDR3 DNA sequence: TGTGCCAGCAGTTTCAATTCCGGCCGTGGCTACACCTTC. The encoded protein is CASSFNSGRGYTF.

This clonotype was counted at least ten times. The genes are TRBV7-2 and TRBJ1-4, with 8 bases fitting TRBD1. With 3 bases clipped from V and 8 bases from J, the junction kept 5 bases outside the gene matches. The CDR3 covers 14 residues. Germline CDR1 reads SGHTA; CDR2 reads FQGNSA. The DNA for the CDR3 is TGTGCCAGCAGCTTGGACAGGGTGCGAGAAAAACTGTTTTTT. It codes for CASSLDRVREKLFF.

This clonotype showed up just a few times. J is TRBJ2-5 and V is TRBV11-2, with D perhaps TRBD1 or TRBD2 (7 bases each). This CDR3 region has 17 residues. Germline CDR1 and CDR2: SGHAT and FQNNGV. The V end lost 3 bases, the J end lost 0 bases, and 17 bases lay between the germline ends. CDR3 amino acids: CASSLYSGTAYQETQYF. In DNA form, the CDR3 reads TGTGCCAGCAGCTTGTACAGCGGGACAGCGTACCAAGAGACCCAGTACTTC.

Regarding this clonotype: Given a much more abundant clone one base away, this may be a read error. The chain links TRBV4-3 to TRBJ1-3; D unresolved. V was shortened by 0 bases and J by 2 bases, with 11 bases between the two germline ends. CDR1 is LGHNA and CDR2 is YSLEER in the germline V gene. The CDR3 spans 16 residues. This CDR3 is CASSQDPERAGNTIYF. CDR3 coding DNA: TGCGCCAGCAGCCAAGATCCGGAGAGGGCTGGAAACACCATATATTTT.

Regarding this clonotype: This may arise from a read error, as a much more abundant clone is one base away. J is TRBJ2-4 and V is TRBV7-8; D assignment may be TRBD1 or TRBD2 (8 bases each). The V and J ends lost 5 bases and 9 bases respectively, with 20 bases between them. This CDR3 is built from 15 residues. CDR1 and CDR2 (germline): SGHVS, FQNEAQ. CDR3: CASSQGAGGICIQYF. CDR3 sequence (DNA): TGTGCCAGCAGCCAGGGGGCGGGAGGAATCTGCATTCAGTACTTC.

This clonotype was recorded at least ten times. The CDR3 protein is CATSDSDTFTGELFF. As DNA, the CDR3 is TGTGCCACCAGTGACTCAGACACGTTCACCGGGGAGCTGTTTTTT. The V call is TRBV24-1, the J call TRBJ2-2; D is undetermined. Trimming left V 4 bases short and J 4 bases short, with 12 bases between. The CDR3 consists of 15 residues. Germline V CDR1 and CDR2: KGHDR, SFDVKD.

This clonotype occurred many times. This chain joins TRBV7-2 and TRBJ2-1; D might be TRBD1 or TRBD2, each matching 5 bases. Germline CDR1 reads SGHTA; CDR2 reads FQGNSA. CDR3 length equals 14 residues. With 6 bases removed from V and 0 bases from J, the gap between germline ends came to 9 bases. CDR3 nucleotides: TGTGCCAGCAGGAGTGGGGGCTCCTACAATGAGCAGTTCTTC. Translating it yields CASRSGGSYNEQFF.

V and J are TRBV12-3 or TRBV12-4 and TRBJ1-5; D unclear. V lost 6 bases, J lost 2 bases, and 8 bases lay in between. CDR3 length equals 13 residues. The CDR3 sequence is CASSSHGNQPQHF. The CDR3, as DNA: TGTGCCAGCAGCTCCCACGGCAATCAGCCCCAGCATTTT.

V and J are TRBV28 and TRBJ2-7; 8 nucleotides agree with TRBD1. CDR3 length equals 14 residues. Losses at the gene ends were 10 bases for V and 2 bases for J; bases not matched to a gene: 10. CDR1 is MDHEN, CDR2 SYDVKM, per germline. CDR3 protein: CATYGQGTTYEQYF. The CDR3 region has the DNA TGTGCCACCTATGGACAGGGAACAACCTACGAGCAGTACTTC.

The chain carries TRBV10-2 and TRBJ2-1; TRBD1 might be the D (5 bases). The CDR3 spans 13 residues. Trimming cost V 2 bases and J 9 bases, with 11 bases left between them. CDR1 WSHSY and CDR2 SAAADI come from the germline V gene. DNA of the CDR3: TGCGCCAGCAGTGAGCAGGGCCGCACTGAGCAGTTCTTC. This sequence encodes CASSEQGRTEQFF.

This chain joins TRBV4-1 and TRBJ2-3; D possibly matches TRBD1 or TRBD2 (5 bases each). The CDR3 covers 17 residues. The germline gives CDR1 MGHRA, CDR2 YSYEKL. V was trimmed by 1 base and J by 3 bases, leaving 17 bases between them. CDR3 DNA: TGCGCCAGCAGCCAAGGGGGACGGACCGGTGGGACAGATACGCAGTATTTT. Its protein is CASSQGGRTGGTDTQYF.

This clonotype was found many times. The chain links TRBV7-6 to TRBJ1-4; 8 bases map to TRBD1. J lost 8 bases, V lost 5 bases, and 7 bases had no gene match. The germline CDR1 and CDR2 sequences are SGHVS and FNYEAQ. CDR3 size: 14 residues. This CDR3 is CASSNGQGGEKLFF. The CDR3 DNA is TGTGCCAGCAGCAATGGACAGGGTGGAGAAAAACTGTTTTTT.

In its sample, this clonotype was seen many times. V and J are TRBV28 and TRBJ2-3; 11 bases align to TRBD2. V lost 5 bases to trimming and J lost 7 bases; unmatched junction nucleotides: 8. Germline V gene sequence: CDR1 MDHEN, CDR2 SYDVKM. The CDR3 runs 15 residues. CDR3 protein: CASSQGGTSGHTQYF. The CDR3 nucleotides read TGTGCCAGCAGTCAAGGGGGGACTAGCGGTCATACGCAGTATTTT.

This clonotype was observed many times. The chain couples TRBV9 to TRBJ2-2, with TRBD2 matching 7 bases. The CDR3 contains 16 residues. Losses at the gene ends were 3 bases for V and 0 bases for J; bases not matched to a gene: 5. The germline V gene has CDR1 SGDLS and CDR2 YYNGEE. CDR3 in DNA: TGTGCCAGCAGCGCCGCTAGCGGAACGAACACCGGGGAGCTGTTTTTT. This codes for CASSAASGTNTGELFF.

This clonotype was picked up many times. The CDR3 bases are TGTGCCAGCAGTTACGACGAGACCCAGTACTTC. This sequence encodes CASSYDETQYF. This chain connects TRBV6-2 or TRBV6-3 to TRBJ2-5, with D unresolved. The V gene's germline CDR1 is MNHEY and CDR2 SVGEGT. Trimming left V 2 bases short and J 5 bases short, with 3 bases between. The CDR3 extends over 11 amino acids.

This clonotype was detected many times. The chain links TRBV20-1 to TRBJ2-4; D possibly corresponds to TRBD1 (7 bases). Germline V gene lookup returns CDR1 DFQATT and CDR2 SNEGSKA (reference sequence). The CDR3 totals 14 residues. Trimming took 1 base from V and 8 from J, leaving 15 bases between them. The CDR3 nucleotides are TGCAGTGCTAGAGGCGGGACAGTTGTGGACATTCAGTACTTC. It yields the protein CSARGGTVVDIQYF.

The rearrangement uses TRBV12-5 and TRBJ2-1; 9 bases match TRBD2. V trimming: 4 bases; J trimming: 3 bases; junction bases outside the gene matches: 4. The CDR3 contains 15 residues. Germline loops: CDR1 LGHNT, CDR2 FRNRAP. In nucleotides, the CDR3 is TGTGCTAGTGGTTCGGGACTAGCTCGCTACAATGAGCAGTTCTTC. It codes for CASGSGLARYNEQFF.